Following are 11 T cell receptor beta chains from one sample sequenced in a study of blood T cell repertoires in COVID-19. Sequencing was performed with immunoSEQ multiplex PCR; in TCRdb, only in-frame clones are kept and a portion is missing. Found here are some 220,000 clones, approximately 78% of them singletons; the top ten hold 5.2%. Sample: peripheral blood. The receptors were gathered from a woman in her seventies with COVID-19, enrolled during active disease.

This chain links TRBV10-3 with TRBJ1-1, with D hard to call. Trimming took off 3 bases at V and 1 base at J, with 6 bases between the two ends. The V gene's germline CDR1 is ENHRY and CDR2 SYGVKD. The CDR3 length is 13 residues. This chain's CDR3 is CAISERENTEAFF. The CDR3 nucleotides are TGTGCCATCAGTGAACGGGAGAACACTGAAGCTTTCTTT.

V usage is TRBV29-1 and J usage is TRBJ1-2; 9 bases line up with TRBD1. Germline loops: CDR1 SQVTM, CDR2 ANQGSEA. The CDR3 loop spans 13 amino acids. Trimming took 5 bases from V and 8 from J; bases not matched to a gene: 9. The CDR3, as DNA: TGCAGCGTTCAGAGGGACAGGGAGGACGGCTACACCTTC. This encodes CSVQRDREDGYTF.

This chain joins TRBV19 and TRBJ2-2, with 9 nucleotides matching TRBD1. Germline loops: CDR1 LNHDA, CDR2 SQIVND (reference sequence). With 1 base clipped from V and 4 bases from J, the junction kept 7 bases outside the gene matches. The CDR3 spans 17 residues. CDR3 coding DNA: TGTGCCAGTAGTATAGGGGTCAGACAGGGGGGCACCGGGGAGCTGTTTTTT. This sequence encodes CASSIGVRQGGTGELFF.

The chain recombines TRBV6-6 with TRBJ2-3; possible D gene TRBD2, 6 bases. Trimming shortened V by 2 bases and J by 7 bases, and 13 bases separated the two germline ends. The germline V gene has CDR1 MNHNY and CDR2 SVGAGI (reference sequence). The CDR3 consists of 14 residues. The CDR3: CASSYGGSGNTQYF. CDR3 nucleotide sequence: TGTGCCAGCAGTTACGGAGGGAGTGGAAATACGCAGTATTTT.

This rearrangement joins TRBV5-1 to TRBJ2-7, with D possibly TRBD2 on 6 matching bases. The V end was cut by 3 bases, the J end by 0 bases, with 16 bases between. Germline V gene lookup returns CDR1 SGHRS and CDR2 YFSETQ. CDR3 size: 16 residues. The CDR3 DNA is TGCGCCAGCAGCTCCTTCGCGGGATCGAGCTCCTACGAGCAGTACTTC. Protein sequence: CASSSFAGSSSYEQYF.

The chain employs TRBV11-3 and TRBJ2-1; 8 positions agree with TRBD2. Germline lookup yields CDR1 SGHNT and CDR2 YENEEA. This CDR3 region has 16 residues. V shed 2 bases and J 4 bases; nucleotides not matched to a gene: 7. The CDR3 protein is CASSLRSGRTYNEQFF. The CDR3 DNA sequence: TGTGCCAGCAGCTTACGAAGCGGGAGAACGTACAATGAGCAGTTCTTC.

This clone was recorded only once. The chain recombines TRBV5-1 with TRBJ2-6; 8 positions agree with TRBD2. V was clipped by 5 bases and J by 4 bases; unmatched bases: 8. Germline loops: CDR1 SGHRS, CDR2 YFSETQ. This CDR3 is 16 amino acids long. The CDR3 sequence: CASSLGGAQGANVLTF. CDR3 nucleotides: TGCGCCAGCAGTCTCGGGGGGGCGCAAGGGGCCAACGTCCTGACTTTC. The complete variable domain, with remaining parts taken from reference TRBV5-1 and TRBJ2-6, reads KAGVTQTPRYLIKTRGQQVTLSCSPISGHRSVSWYQQTPGQGLQFLFEYFSETQRNKGNFPGRFSGRQFSNSRSEMNVSTLELGDSALYLCASSLGGAQGANVLTFGAGSRLTVL.

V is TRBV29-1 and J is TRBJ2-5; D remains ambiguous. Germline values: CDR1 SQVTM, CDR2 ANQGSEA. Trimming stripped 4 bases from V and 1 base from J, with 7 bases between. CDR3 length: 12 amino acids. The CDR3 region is CSVGTAQETQYF. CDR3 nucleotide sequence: TGCAGCGTTGGTACAGCCCAAGAGACCCAGTACTTC.

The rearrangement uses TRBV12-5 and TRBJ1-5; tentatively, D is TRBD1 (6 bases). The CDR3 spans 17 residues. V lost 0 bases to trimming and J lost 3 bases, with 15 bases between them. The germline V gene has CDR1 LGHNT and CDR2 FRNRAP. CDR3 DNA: TGTGCTAGTGGTTTGGTATCGGGGGGCGAAACCAATCAGCCCCAGCATTTT. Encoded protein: CASGLVSGGETNQPQHF. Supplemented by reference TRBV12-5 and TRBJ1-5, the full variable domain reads DARVTQTPRHKVTEMGQEVTMRCQPILGHNTVFWYRQTMMQGLELLAYFRNRAPLDDSGMPKDRFSAEMPDATLATLKIQPSEPRDSAVYFCASGLVSGGETNQPQHFGDGTRLSIL.

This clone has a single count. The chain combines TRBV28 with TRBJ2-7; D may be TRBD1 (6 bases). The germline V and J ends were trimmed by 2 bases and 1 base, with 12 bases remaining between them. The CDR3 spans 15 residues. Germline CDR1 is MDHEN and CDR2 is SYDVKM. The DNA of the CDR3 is TGTGCCAGCAGTTTACCGGGACAACGATCCTACGAGCAGTACTTC. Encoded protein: CASSLPGQRSYEQYF.

The DNA for the CDR3 is TGCGCCAGCAGCTTGTTCCAAGCGAACACTGAAGCTTTCTTT. Translation: CASSLFQANTEAFF. The chain employs TRBV5-1 and TRBJ1-1; D remains ambiguous. Deletions cut 1 base from V and 1 base from J, with 8 bases between. CDR1 and CDR2 (germline): SGHRS, YFSETQ. This CDR3 comprises 14 residues.